This TCR beta chain was sequenced in a study of Tregs in tolerant kidney transplant recipients. The data were produced by immunoSEQ multiplex PCR, yet TCRdb's version contains in-frame clones alone and is incomplete. The sample records over 70,000 clones, roughly 90% being singletons. The CDR3 totals 13 residues. Trimming stripped 3 bases from V and 4 bases from J, with 11 bases between. Per germline, CDR1 SQVTM and CDR2 ANQGSEA. Recipients received nonmyeloablative bone marrow transplants from related graft donors, with transient mixed chimerism. The receptor comes from a human patient who received a combined kidney and bone marrow transplant. Part of the T cell pool may stem from the graft donor. This specimen consisted of CD4+ T cells from blood (PBMCs), obtained 24 months after the transplant. The rearrangement uses TRBV29-1 and TRBJ2-3; D not certain. The CDR3 nucleotides read TGCAGCGTTGAGTCGACTCGCGCAGATACGCAGTATTTT. Translated: CSVESTRADTQYF.